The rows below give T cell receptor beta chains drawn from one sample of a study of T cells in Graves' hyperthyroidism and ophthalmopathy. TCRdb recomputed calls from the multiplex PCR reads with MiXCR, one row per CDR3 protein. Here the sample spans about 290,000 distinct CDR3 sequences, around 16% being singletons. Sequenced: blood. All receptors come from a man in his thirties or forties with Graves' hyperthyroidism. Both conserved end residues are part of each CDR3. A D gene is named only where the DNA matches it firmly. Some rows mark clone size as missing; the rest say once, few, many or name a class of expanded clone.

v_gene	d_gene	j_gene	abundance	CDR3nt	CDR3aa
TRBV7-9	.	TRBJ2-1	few	TGTGCCAGCAGCCCCACACGGTCCAATGATGAGCAGTTCTTC	CASSPTRSNDEQFF
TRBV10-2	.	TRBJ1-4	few	TGCGCCAGCAGTGTTGGGACGGCTGAAAAACTGTTTTTT	CASSVGTAEKLFF
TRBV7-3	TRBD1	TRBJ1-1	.	TGTGCCAGCAGCTCTACCGGGACAGGGGGAACTGAAGCTTTCTTT	CASSSTGTGGTEAFF
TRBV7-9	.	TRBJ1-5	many	TGTGCCAGCAGCGGGGATAGCAATCAGCCCCAGCATTTT	CASSGDSNQPQHF
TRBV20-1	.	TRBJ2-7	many	TGCAGTGCTAGAGATAGGAAGGGCTCCTACGAGCAGTACTTC	CSARDRKGSYEQYF
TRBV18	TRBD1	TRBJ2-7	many	TGTGCCAGCTCACCCTGGACAGGGGAAGGCTACGAGCAGTACTTC	CASSPWTGEGYEQYF
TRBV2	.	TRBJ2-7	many	TGTGCCAGTGGCGGGCTTGGACTTGCCACCTACGAGCAGTACTTC	CASGGLGLATYEQYF
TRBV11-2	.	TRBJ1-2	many	TGTGCCAGCAGCTCGGTCAAATCCAGAGGGCCCCTCTATGGCTACACCTTC	CASSSVKSRGPLYGYTF
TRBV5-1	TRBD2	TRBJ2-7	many	TGCGCCAGCATGGGGACTAGCGGGAGGTCGTGCGAGCAGTACTTC	CASMGTSGRSCEQYF
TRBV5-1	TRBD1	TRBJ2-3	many	TGCGCCAGCAGCATCACCGGGACAGAGACAGATACGCAGTATTTT	CASSITGTETDTQYF
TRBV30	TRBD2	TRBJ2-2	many	TGTGCCTGGAGTGTTTTGGGACTAGAATCCGGGGAGCTGTTTTTT	CAWSVLGLESGELFF
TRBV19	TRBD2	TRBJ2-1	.	TGTGCCAGTAGTACCCTTAGCGGGGCCTCCTACAATGAGCAGTTCTTC	CASSTLSGASYNEQFF
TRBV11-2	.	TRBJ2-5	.	TGTGCCAGCAGCTTCGCGTGGATAGCCCAAGAGACCCAGTACTTC	CASSFAWIAQETQYF
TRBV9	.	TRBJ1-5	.	TGTGCCAGCAGCGTAGGGGACGGGGCGGGGGGTCAGCCCCAGCATTTT	CASSVGDGAGGQPQHF
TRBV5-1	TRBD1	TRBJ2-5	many	TGCGCCAGCAGCGGACGGGACAGTGGGGGAGAGACCCAGTACTTC	CASSGRDSGGETQYF
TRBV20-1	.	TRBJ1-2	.	TGCAGTGCTCCGGGACCGATAAACGGGGGCTACACCTTC	CSAPGPINGGYTF
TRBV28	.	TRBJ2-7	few	TGTGCCAGCAGCCCATGGGGACGGAACTACGAGCAGTACTTC	CASSPWGRNYEQYF
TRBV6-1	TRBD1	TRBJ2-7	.	TGTGCCAGCAGTGAAGGACAGGGGGCAGCCTACGAGCAGTACTTC	CASSEGQGAAYEQYF
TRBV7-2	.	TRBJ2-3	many	TGTGCCAGCAGCTTATGGACCACAGATACGCAGTATTTT	CASSLWTTDTQYF
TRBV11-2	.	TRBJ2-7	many	TGTGCCAGCAGCTTCCAGGGCTTCGAGCAGTACTTC	CASSFQGFEQYF
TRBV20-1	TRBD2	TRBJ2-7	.	TGCAGTGCTAGAGACCTAGCGGGAGGCAAGCAGTACTTC	CSARDLAGGKQYF
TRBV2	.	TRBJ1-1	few	TGTGCCAGTGTACGGGGCCTCAATGTGCCTGAAGCTTTCTTT	CASVRGLNVPEAFF